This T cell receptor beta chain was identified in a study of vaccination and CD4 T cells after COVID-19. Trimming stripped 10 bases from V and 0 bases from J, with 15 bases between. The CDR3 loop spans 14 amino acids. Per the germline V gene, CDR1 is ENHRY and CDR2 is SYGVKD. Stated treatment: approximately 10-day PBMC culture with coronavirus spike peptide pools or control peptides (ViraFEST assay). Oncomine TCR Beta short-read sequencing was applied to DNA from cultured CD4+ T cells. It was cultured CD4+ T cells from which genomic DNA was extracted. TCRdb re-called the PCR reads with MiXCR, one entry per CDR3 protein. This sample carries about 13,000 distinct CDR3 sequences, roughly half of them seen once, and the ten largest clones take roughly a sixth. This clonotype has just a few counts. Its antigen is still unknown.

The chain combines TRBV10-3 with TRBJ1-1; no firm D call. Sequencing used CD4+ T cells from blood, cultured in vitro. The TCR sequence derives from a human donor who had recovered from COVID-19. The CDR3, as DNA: TGTGCCAGTAGAACAGAGCTTATGAACACTGAAGCTTTCTTT. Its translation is CASRTELMNTEAFF.